These T cell receptor beta chains were read from a single sample in a study of blood T cell repertoires in COVID-19. The assay was immunoSEQ multiplex PCR, and TCRdb's table has in-frame clones only and misses some. The table includes a few hundred thousand clones, about nine tenths detected once. Specimen: peripheral blood. All receptors derive from a man between 35 and 55 years old who had recovered from COVID-19. Each CDR3 is given without its conserved first and last residue.

v_call	cdr3_length	j_call	cdr3_aa
TRBV6-2/TRBV6-3	13	TRBJ2-1	ASSYLAGGYNEQF
TRBV7-9	11	TRBJ2-2	ASSTSPPGELF
TRBV19	14	TRBJ2-3	ASSLTEREVGDTQY
TRBV7-2	13	TRBJ2-5	ASSPGPGAQETQY
TRBV2	13	TRBJ1-3	ASSDDRGIGNTIY
TRBV18	14	TRBJ2-2	ASSPMTILNTGELF
TRBV7-8	13	TRBJ1-1	ASSSGTGLNTEAF
TRBV6-2/TRBV6-3	13	TRBJ2-5	ASSRGTSGIKTQY
TRBV13	12	TRBJ2-7	ASSQNGIPYEQY
TRBV9	11	TRBJ2-7	ASSVGEAWEQY
TRBV9	12	TRBJ2-7	ASSVGLAGGPPV
TRBV29-1	12	TRBJ1-1	SVDRGWVNTEAF
TRBV7-2	13	TRBJ2-2	ASSLSGGGTGELF
TRBV7-2	13	TRBJ1-2	ASSSHRGRGYGYT
TRBV11-2	16	TRBJ2-5	ASSFEGFGEPNYRTQY
TRBV5-1	13	TRBJ2-5	ASSLLAGGQETQY
TRBV5-4	10	TRBJ2-5	ASSLGRETQY
TRBV18	10	TRBJ1-6	ASSPREQALH
TRBV9	12	TRBJ2-1	ASSLHRGGYEQF
TRBV5-1	10	TRBJ2-5	ASRGGQETQY
TRBV28	17	TRBJ2-5	ASSLSGGRAKEAGETQY
TRBV12-3/TRBV12-4	11	TRBJ1-2	ASSETGNYGYT
TRBV6-6	11	TRBJ1-5	ASRDREGQPQH
TRBV11-2	15	TRBJ2-3	ASSTRGSGGSTDTQY
TRBV9	9	TRBJ1-5	ASSADPTGD
TRBV29-1	8	TRBJ1-2	SVAGDGYT
TRBV15	11	TRBJ1-2	ATSRARDYGYT
TRBV7-9	13	TRBJ1-1	ASSPTGGGPSVAF
TRBV7-8	12	TRBJ1-4	ASSLAGTNEKLF
TRBV25-1	11	TRBJ1-2	ASEGNPNYGYT
TRBV6-5	13	TRBJ1-4	ASREAGRGGEKLF
TRBV29-1	13	TRBJ2-7	SVEEDRAVSYEQY
TRBV7-9	12	TRBJ1-6	ASSPVRRGSPLH
TRBV12-5	12	TRBJ1-6	ASGSDSPISPLH
TRBV5-1	11	TRBJ1-5	ASSERGNQPQH
TRBV4-2	16	TRBJ2-5	ASSQDLDGGRGKQTQY
TRBV19	13	TRBJ2-1	ASSISPRVYNEQF
TRBV7-2	12	TRBJ2-2	ASSPRTGPGELF
TRBV7-9	12	TRBJ1-4	ASSFLGLGEKLF
TRBV15	13	TRBJ2-7	ATSRDGGRSYEQY
TRBV11-2	14	TRBJ1-2	ASSPRGSLTLVGYT
TRBV15	16	TRBJ2-1	ATSRDLSGGYPRNEQF
TRBV10-1	15	TRBJ1-4	ASSEGQRISTNEKLF
TRBV2	13	TRBJ1-4	ASSEQPGLNEKLF
TRBV5-1	13	TRBJ2-5	ASSLTSGYQETQY
TRBV12-3/TRBV12-4	10	TRBJ1-1	ASSLQGTEAF
TRBV3-1/TRBV3-2	11	TRBJ2-7	ASSRDWGGEQY
TRBV10-3	13	TRBJ2-3	AISEGLAGRSTQY
TRBV18	12	TRBJ2-7	ASSPEKGFYEQY
TRBV2	14	TRBJ2-1	ASSDPGQTLYNEQF
TRBV7-2	13	TRBJ1-6	ASSSSGGANSPLH
TRBV5-4	17	TRBJ2-3	ASSPGPGTAGAVTDTQY